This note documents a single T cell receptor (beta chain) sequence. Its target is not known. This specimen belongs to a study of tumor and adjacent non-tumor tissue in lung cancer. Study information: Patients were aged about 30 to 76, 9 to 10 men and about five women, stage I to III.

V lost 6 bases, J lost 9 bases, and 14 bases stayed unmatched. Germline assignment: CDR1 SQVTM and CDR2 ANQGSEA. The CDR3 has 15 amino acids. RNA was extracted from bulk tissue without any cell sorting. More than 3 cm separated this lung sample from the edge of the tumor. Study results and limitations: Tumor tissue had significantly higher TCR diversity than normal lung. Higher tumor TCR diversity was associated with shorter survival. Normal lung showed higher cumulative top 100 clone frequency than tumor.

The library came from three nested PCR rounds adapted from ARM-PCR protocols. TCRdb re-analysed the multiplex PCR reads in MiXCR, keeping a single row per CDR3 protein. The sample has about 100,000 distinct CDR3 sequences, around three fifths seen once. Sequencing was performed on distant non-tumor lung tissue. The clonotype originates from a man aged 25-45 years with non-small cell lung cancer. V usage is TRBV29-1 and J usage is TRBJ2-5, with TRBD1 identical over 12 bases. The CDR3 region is CSVDTGTGGREAQYF. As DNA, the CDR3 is TGCAGCGTAGACACCGGGACAGGGGGCCGGGAGGCCCAGTACTTC.